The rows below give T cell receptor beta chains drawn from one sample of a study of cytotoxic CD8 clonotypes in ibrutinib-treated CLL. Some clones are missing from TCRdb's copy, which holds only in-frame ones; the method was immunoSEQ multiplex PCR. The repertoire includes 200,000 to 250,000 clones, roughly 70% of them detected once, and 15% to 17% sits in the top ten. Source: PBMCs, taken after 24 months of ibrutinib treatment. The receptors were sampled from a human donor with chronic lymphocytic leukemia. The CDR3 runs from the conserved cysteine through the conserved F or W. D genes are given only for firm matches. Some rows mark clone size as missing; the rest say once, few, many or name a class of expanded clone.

CASSVGSNTEAFF,TGTGCCAGCAGCGTAGGGTCGAACACTGAAGCTTTCTTT,.,TRBV9,.,TRBJ1-1
CASTRVGRETDTQYF,TGTGCCAGCACCCGAGTGGGGAGGGAAACAGATACGCAGTATTTT,few,TRBV7-9,TRBD2,TRBJ2-3
CASSPLRSGELFF,TGTGCCAGCAGCCCTCTGCGTTCCGGGGAGCTGTTTTTT,.,TRBV7-2,.,TRBJ2-2
CSVGEGTNTGELFF,TGCAGCGTTGGGGAGGGGACTAACACCGGGGAGCTGTTTTTT,.,TRBV29-1,TRBD2,TRBJ2-2
CASSSGQTTDTQYF,TGCGCCAGCAGCTCCGGACAGACCACAGATACGCAGTATTTT,.,TRBV5-1,.,TRBJ2-3
CASGLAYEQYF,TGTGCCTCCGGACTAGCCTACGAGCAGTACTTC,once,TRBV30,TRBD2,TRBJ2-7
CAWLDPAYEQYF,TGTGCCTGGCTTGATCCAGCCTACGAGCAGTACTTC,.,TRBV30,.,TRBJ2-7
CASSPGRASGNTIYF,TGTGCCAGCAGTCCAGGGAGGGCGTCTGGAAACACCATATATTTT,.,TRBV2,.,TRBJ1-3
CASTPGNRNTEAFF,TGTGCCAGCACCCCCGGAAACAGGAACACTGAAGCTTTCTTT,few,TRBV27,.,TRBJ1-1
CASSAGQGVHNEQFF,TGTGCCAGCAGCGCGGGACAGGGGGTGCACAATGAGCAGTTCTTC,once,TRBV9,TRBD1,TRBJ2-1
CAWSAGETYEQYF,TGTGCCTGGAGCGCAGGGGAGACCTACGAGCAGTACTTC,few,TRBV30,.,TRBJ2-7
CAWKQGVATNEKLFF,TGTGCCTGGAAACAGGGGGTTGCAACTAATGAAAAACTGTTTTTT,.,TRBV30,TRBD1,TRBJ1-4
CASTDRRGRDGGYTF,TGTGCCAGCACCGATCGAAGGGGGCGGGATGGTGGCTACACCTTC,.,TRBV6-6,TRBD1,TRBJ1-2
CASSPVPLGVNTEAFF,TGCGCCAGCAGCCCAGTACCCCTGGGGGTGAACACTGAAGCTTTCTTT,.,TRBV4-1,.,TRBJ1-1
CSASVDTQYF,TGCAGTGCTTCCGTTGATACGCAGTATTTT,.,TRBV20-1,.,TRBJ2-3
CASRLQGTSYEQYF,TGTGCCAGCAGGCTACAGGGTACCTCCTACGAGCAGTACTTC,.,TRBV28,.,TRBJ2-7
CASSGRNQETQYF,TGTGCCAGCAGCGGACGGAACCAAGAGACCCAGTACTTC,.,TRBV11-3,.,TRBJ2-5
CASRPRQGSLMTEAFF,TGTGCCAGCAGACCCCGACAGGGGAGTTTGATGACTGAAGCTTTCTTT,.,TRBV2,TRBD1,TRBJ1-1
CASSEAPQAVETQYF,TGTGCCAGCAGTGAAGCTCCCCAAGCGGTAGAGACCCAGTACTTC,.,TRBV2,.,TRBJ2-5
CASSSLSHRGAVF,TGTGCCAGTAGTTCCCTGTCGCACCGGGGAGCTGTTTTT,.,TRBV19,.,TRBJ2-2
CASSLMDRISNEQYF,TGTGCCAGCAGCTTAATGGATAGGATCTCCAACGAGCAGTACTTC,few,TRBV11-1,.,TRBJ2-7
CASSLGNQETQYF,TGTGCCAGCAGCTTAGGGAACCAAGAGACCCAGTACTTC,.,TRBV11-2,.,TRBJ2-5
CASSQVAGFNEKLFF,TGTGCCAGCAGCCAAGTGGCGGGGTTTAATGAAAAACTGTTTTTT,.,TRBV4-2,.,TRBJ1-4
CASTSELQGGGYTF,TGTGCCAGCACCTCAGAACTTCAGGGGGGTGGCTACACCTTC,.,TRBV5-4,TRBD1,TRBJ1-2
CASSGTGSYQPQHF,TGTGCCAGCAGCGGGACAGGGAGTTATCAGCCCCAGCATTTT,few,TRBV5-6,TRBD1,TRBJ1-5
CASSPRRDPDTQYF,TGTGCCAGCAGTCCGCGCAGGGACCCAGATACGCAGTATTTT,.,TRBV27,.,TRBJ2-3
CASSKALGSFYGYTF,TGTGCCAGCAGCAAGGCCTTAGGCAGCTTCTATGGCTACACCTTC,few,TRBV21-1,.,TRBJ1-2
CASSQTDRDRQPQHF,TGTGCCAGCAGCCAAACCGACAGGGATCGGCAGCCCCAGCATTTT,few,TRBV11-2,TRBD1,TRBJ1-5
CATSRGAAGGNEQFF,TGTGCCACCAGCAGAGGGGCAGCGGGAGGTAATGAGCAGTTCTTC,few,TRBV15,TRBD2,TRBJ2-1
CASSKGTHPIIYNEQFF,TGTGCCAGTAGTAAAGGGACTCATCCGATTATCTACAATGAGCAGTTCTTC,.,TRBV19,.,TRBJ2-1
CASSRQGYEQYF,TGTGCCAGCAGCCGACAGGGGTACGAGCAGTACTTC,few,TRBV7-9,TRBD1,TRBJ2-7
CASSLGQGYGYTF,TGTGCCAGCAGCTTAGGCCAGGGCTATGGCTACACCTTC,.,TRBV7-2,.,TRBJ1-2
CASSSAEDIDEQFF,TGTGCCAGCAGCTCGGCAGAGGACATCGATGAGCAGTTCTTC,few,TRBV11-3,.,TRBJ2-1
CSVLRTLSGGELFF,TGCAGCGTCCTCAGGACCCTTTCGGGCGGGGAGCTGTTTTTT,.,TRBV29-1,.,TRBJ2-2